This T cell receptor beta chain was observed in a study of cytomegalovirus exposure and HLA in healthy donors. As for the study in general: Earlier findings included about 120 million unique TCR beta sequences obtained from 150 million to 200 million T cells.

This CDR3 has 16 amino acids. From germline, CDR1 is SGHVS and CDR2 FNYEAQ. V gave up 4 bases and J gave up 1 base, with 13 bases separating them. Study findings and constraints: Presence/absence analyses treated sequencing depth as roughly uniform across donors. There were some V segments, including TRBV6-2 and TRBV6-3, excluded as indistinguishable.

Researchers ran the PCR with 60 Vbeta and 13 Jbeta primers. Here immunoSEQ multiplex PCR was the method, and the copy in TCRdb shows in-frame clones only, minus some. This sample has 90,000 to 130,000 clones, with over 65% found just once. On this clone itself: The target antigen is unknown.

The chain links TRBV7-6 to TRBJ2-2; tentatively, D is TRBD1 (6 bases). Sequencing was done on a sample of PBMCs. The clonotype was recovered from a woman in her 30s in good health and CMV-seronegative. This chain's CDR3 is CASSSSAGENTGELFF. The CDR3 coding sequence is TGTGCCAGCAGCTCCTCGGCAGGGGAGAACACCGGGGAGCTGTTTTTT.